The 30 T cell receptor beta chains below all came from one sample that was sequenced in a study of regulatory T cells in long-lasting Graves disease. This sample's time point: newly diagnosed GD, antithyroid drugs for less than 3 months. From PBMCs, RNA was extracted and then used to make the TCR library. According to the study, TCR beta libraries were built with iRepertoire HTBI primers and CDR3-region Arm-PCR. TCRdb recomputed calls from the multiplex PCR reads with MiXCR, one row per CDR3 protein. The data show fewer than 450,000 distinct CDR3 sequences, with about 15% seen just once and 7.8% held by the top ten. These sequences were also reported in another study, on T cells in Graves' hyperthyroidism and ophthalmopathy.

This specimen was peripheral blood mononuclear cells (PBMCs), taken at new diagnosis, from a patient treated with antithyroid drugs. All receptors come from a woman in her thirties or forties with Graves disease.

In this sample, this clonotype turned up many times. The chain recombines TRBV10-3 with TRBJ2-7, with D unclear. Looked up from germline, CDR1 is ENHRY and CDR2 is SYGVKD. V gave up 2 bases and J gave up 9 bases, with 14 bases separating them. The CDR3 spans 13 residues. The CDR3 nucleotides are TGTGCCATCAGTGAGAGAGCAGAACTCGGGCAGTACTTC. Encoded protein: CAISERAELGQYF.

The table lists this clonotype with many counts. V and J are TRBV18 and TRBJ2-7, with 7 bases aligning to TRBD1. This CDR3 is 15 amino acids long. CDR1 and CDR2 from the germline V gene are KGHSH and LQKENI. V shed 4 bases and J 4 bases; nucleotides not matched to a gene: 10. CDR3 in amino acids: CASSLGQVEAYEQYF. The CDR3 DNA reads TGTGCCAGCTCACTAGGACAGGTCGAAGCATACGAGCAGTACTTC. Full variable domain (missing parts from reference TRBV18 and TRBJ2-7): NAGVMQNPRHLVRRRGQEARLRCSPMKGHSHVYWYRQLPEEGLKFMVYLQKENIIDESGMPKERFSAEFPKEGPSILRIQQVVRGDSAAYFCASSLGQVEAYEQYFGPGTRLTVT.

CDR3 amino acids: CASSPPVSGSPYNEQFF. Here the CDR3 DNA reads TGTGCCAGCTCACCACCGGTTAGCGGGAGCCCCTACAATGAGCAGTTCTTC. The rearrangement joins TRBV18 to TRBJ2-1; 9 nucleotides align to TRBD2. V was pared by 0 bases and J by 2 bases, with 5 bases of the junction left unmatched. CDR3 length equals 17 residues. The germline V gene has CDR1 KGHSH and CDR2 LQKENI.

This clonotype was counted at least ten times. This chain links TRBV6-5 with TRBJ2-2; no reliable D call. V shed 0 bases and J shed 4 bases, with 6 bases lying between them. This CDR3 has 14 residues. CDR1 MNHEY and CDR2 SVGAGI come from the germline V gene. CDR3 in DNA: TGTGCCAGCAGTTACTCGACCAGCACCGGGGAGCTGTTTTTT. It translates to CASSYSTSTGELFF.

Ten or more counts support this clonotype. The chain carries TRBV3-1 and TRBJ2-7; 9 bases fit TRBD2. Germline lookup yields CDR1 LGHDT and CDR2 YNNKEL (reference sequence). The V and J ends lost 3 bases and 7 bases, in that order; junction bases with no gene match: 1. The CDR3 consists of 12 residues. As DNA, the CDR3 is TGTGCCAGCAGCCAGCTAGCGGGGGAGCAGTACTTC. As protein: CASSQLAGEQYF.

In the case of this clonotype: Compared with germline, one end of the junction differs, possibly owing to a read error. The CDR3 reads CASSLFTGLNNDQFF. As DNA, the CDR3 is TGTGCCAGCAGTTTATTCACTGGACTCAACAATGATCAGTTCTTC. The chain combines TRBV28 with TRBJ2-1; tentatively, D is TRBD2 (5 bases). CDR1 is MDHEN, CDR2 SYDVKM, per germline. The CDR3 runs 15 residues.

This clonotype was seen ten or more times. The rearrangement joins TRBV28 to TRBJ2-2; 9 bases are shared with TRBD1. Germline V CDR1 and CDR2: MDHEN, SYDVKM. V was pared by 6 bases and J by 5 bases, with 16 bases of the junction left unmatched. This CDR3 comprises 18 residues. In nucleotides, the CDR3 is TGTGCCAGCAGGCGTCCGGGACAGGGTTTCCTGGAGACCGGGGAGCTGTTTTTT. Protein sequence: CASRRPGQGFLETGELFF. Variable domain in full (rest from reference TRBV28 and TRBJ2-2): DVKVTQSSRYLVKRTGEKVFLECVQDMDHENMFWYRQDPGLGLRLIYFSYDVKMKEKGDIPEGYSVSREKKERFSLILESASTNQTSMYLCASRRPGQGFLETGELFFGEGSRLTVL.

This clonotype has a count of ten or more. The rearrangement joins TRBV9 to TRBJ2-7; 9 positions agree with TRBD2. The CDR3 totals 16 residues. CDR1 SGDLS and CDR2 YYNGEE come from the germline V gene. Unmatched junction bases numbered 8, after V lost 3 bases and J lost 1 base. The CDR3 here is CASSDGAGGKSYEQYF. The DNA for the CDR3 is TGTGCCAGCAGCGACGGAGCGGGAGGAAAGTCCTACGAGCAGTACTTC. Together with reference TRBV9 and TRBJ2-7, the CDR3 gives the full variable domain: DSGVTQTPKHLITATGQRVTLRCSPRSGDLSVYWYQQSLDQGLQFLIQYYNGEERAKGNILERFSAQQFPDLHSELNLSSLELGDSALYFCASSDGAGGKSYEQYFGPGTRLTVT.

The chain has TRBV28 and TRBJ1-4; a weak D match, TRBD1 (5 bases). The germline CDR1 and CDR2 sequences are MDHEN and SYDVKM. The CDR3 consists of 17 residues. V was pared by 4 bases and J by 3 bases, with 18 bases between. The CDR3 coding sequence is TGTGCCAGCAGTTCGTTAGTCCGGACATCAGCTAATGAAAAACTGTTTTTT. It specifies CASSSLVRTSANEKLFF.

This clonotype was seen ten or more times. V gene TRBV12-3 or TRBV12-4 combines with J gene TRBJ2-7; D tentatively fits TRBD1 or TRBD2 (5 bases each). Trimming pared 6 bases from V and 2 bases from J, leaving 14 bases between. The length of the CDR3 is 14 residues. The CDR3 sequence is CASSPSGLTYEQYF. Written as DNA, the CDR3 is TGTGCCAGCAGCCCATCGGGGCTTACCTACGAGCAGTACTTC.

This clonotype was recorded at least ten times. An end of the junction does not agree with germline; a read error may underlie this. J is TRBJ2-3 and V is TRBV7-9; no clear D. Per germline, CDR1 SEHNR and CDR2 FQNEAQ (reference sequence). CDR3 length equals 12 residues. The CDR3 sequence: CASRLDLDTQYF. CDR3 sequence (DNA): TGTGCCAGCAGGTTAGACTTAGATACGCAGTATTTT.

At least ten counts were recorded for this clonotype. This chain uses TRBV19 with TRBJ1-6; D is perhaps TRBD1 (6 bases). Deletions cut 9 bases from V and 3 bases from J, with 21 bases between. The germline V gene encodes CDR1 LNHDA and CDR2 SQIVND (reference sequence). CDR3 length equals 17 residues. The CDR3 DNA reads TGTGCCAGCCGATTCACCAGGGGAGAGCTCTATAATTCACCCCTCCACTTT. It is translated as CASRFTRGELYNSPLHF.

A note on this clonotype: A much larger clone sits a single nucleotide away, making a read error possible. V usage is TRBV27 and J usage is TRBJ2-5, with 8 bases matching TRBD2. CDR3 length: 13 residues. V lost 11 bases and J lost 7; bases outside the gene matches: 12. Germline CDR1 and CDR2: MNHEY and SMNVEV (reference sequence). As DNA, the CDR3 is TGTGCCGGCACCCCCCGGGGGGGAGGGACCCAGTACTTC. Protein product: CAGTPRGGGTQYF.

V gene TRBV5-5 combines with J gene TRBJ2-3; 10 positions match TRBD2. The CDR3 contains 16 residues. The V gene's germline CDR1 is SGHKS and CDR2 YYEKEE (reference sequence). With V trimmed by 2 bases and J by 4 bases, 7 bases remained unmatched. The CDR3 loop is CASSFGLAGESDTQYF. In DNA form, the CDR3 reads TGTGCCAGCAGCTTTGGCCTAGCGGGAGAGTCAGATACGCAGTATTTT.

This clonotype was recorded at least ten times. CDR3: CASRTGQWGTEAFF. The DNA for the CDR3 is TGCGCCAGCAGAACGGGACAGTGGGGCACTGAAGCTTTCTTT. The chain is built from TRBV10-2 and TRBJ1-1, with 7 nucleotides matching TRBD1. Unmatched junction bases numbered 8, after V lost 6 bases and J lost 4 bases. This CDR3 has 14 residues. Per the germline V gene, CDR1 is WSHSY and CDR2 is SAAADI.

A few counts support this clonotype. V and J are TRBV6-1 and TRBJ2-1; a possible D gene is TRBD2 (6 bases). V was cut by 7 bases and J by 5 bases, with 18 bases left in between. Germline V gene sequence: CDR1 MNHNS, CDR2 SASEGT. There are 15 residues in the CDR3. As DNA, the CDR3 is TGTGCCAGCACCTATTCAGGACTAAAACACAATGAGCAGTTCTTC. It translates to CASTYSGLKHNEQFF.

The chain employs TRBV18 and TRBJ1-2, with no clear D. The CDR3 loop spans 15 amino acids. The V gene lost 2 bases and the J gene lost 1 base, with 11 bases spanning the gap. Per germline, CDR1 KGHSH and CDR2 LQKENI. The CDR3 sequence is CASSPDQRINYGYTF. CDR3 DNA sequence: TGTGCCAGCTCACCAGACCAAAGAATTAACTATGGCTACACCTTC.

This clonotype was seen a handful of times. The chain links TRBV11-1 to TRBJ2-3; 14 bases align to TRBD2. The germline V gene encodes CDR1 SGHAT and CDR2 FQDESV (reference sequence). The CDR3 runs to 18 residues. After removal of 6 bases from V and 5 bases from J, the junction contained 13 bases not matched to a gene. For the CDR3, the DNA is TGTGCCAGCAGGACAAAATTCGGGACTAGCGGGAGTTTAGATACGCAGTATTTT. This codes for CASRTKFGTSGSLDTQYF.

This clonotype has a count of ten or more. The chain employs TRBV28 and TRBJ2-3; D remains unclear. The J call may be incorrect, as the DNA end agrees better with TRBJ2-7. CDR3 size: 12 residues. Germline V gene lookup returns CDR1 MDHEN and CDR2 SYDVKM. The CDR3 protein is CASGVKGYEQYF. CDR3 bases: TGTGCCAGCGGAGTAAAAGGGTACGAGCAGTACTTC.

This clonotype has ten or more counts. The rearrangement links TRBV7-8 to TRBJ2-1; 7 nucleotides agree with TRBD2. With 4 bases clipped from V and 6 bases from J, the junction kept 6 bases outside the gene matches. The CDR3 consists of 14 residues. Germline V gene data show CDR1 as SGHVS and CDR2 as FQNEAQ. The CDR3 DNA reads TGTGCCAGCAGCTCCGCAGCGGGAATCAATGAGCAGTTCTTC. It encodes CASSSAAGINEQFF.

This clonotype was recorded at least ten times. The chain carries TRBV5-1 and TRBJ2-1; no clear D. There are 12 residues in the CDR3. CDR1 and CDR2 from the germline V gene are SGHRS and YFSETQ. V was cut by 0 bases and J by 15 bases, with 13 bases left in between. The CDR3 reads CASSLDVGPRFF. The DNA for the CDR3 is TGCGCCAGCAGCTTGGATGTAGGGCCCAGGTTCTTC. Complete variable domain (other parts from reference TRBV5-1 and TRBJ2-1): KAGVTQTPRYLIKTRGQQVTLSCSPISGHRSVSWYQQTPGQGLQFLFEYFSETQRNKGNFPGRFSGRQFSNSRSEMNVSTLELGDSALYLCASSLDVGPRFFGPGTRLTVL.

The CDR3 bases are TGTGCCAGCAGCCTCGGGGCAGGCCTCCCGAACACTGAAGCTTTCTTT. Protein: CASSLGAGLPNTEAFF. V and J are TRBV3-1 and TRBJ1-1, with D possibly matching TRBD1 (5 bases). CDR3 size: 16 residues. Germline assignment: CDR1 LGHDT and CDR2 YNNKEL (reference sequence). The V gene lost 4 bases and the J gene lost 1 base, with 16 bases spanning the gap.

Many counts were recorded for this clonotype. The V gene is TRBV7-2, the J gene TRBJ1-6; TRBD1 matches 7 bases. The CDR3 is made up of 15 amino acids. Germline CDR1 SGHTA, CDR2 FQGNSA. J lost 5 bases, V lost 5 bases, and 6 bases had no gene match. The CDR3 DNA sequence: TGTGCCAGCAGCACCCTCGGGACAGATAATTCACCCCTCCACTTT. It codes for CASSTLGTDNSPLHF.

This clonotype was observed a handful of times. The CDR3 sequence: CASSYSLYNEQFF. Written as DNA, the CDR3 is TGTGCCAGCAGTTACTCCCTGTACAATGAGCAGTTCTTC. The chain is built from TRBV6-2 or TRBV6-3 and TRBJ2-1; D is unresolved. The CDR3 contains 13 residues. Germline V CDR1 and CDR2: MNHEY, SVGEGT. Trimming pared 0 bases from V and 4 bases from J, leaving 4 bases between.

This clonotype has only one observation. A far larger clone lies a single base away; this is likely a read error. The chain recombines TRBV11-2 with TRBJ2-7; TRBD1 agrees at 7 bases. With the DNA end fitting TRBJ2-5 better, the J assignment may be wrong. Germline V gene sequence: CDR1 SGHAT, CDR2 FQNNGV. The CDR3 is 13 residues long. The CDR3 here is CASSRDSNETQYF. The CDR3 DNA is TGTGCCAGCAGCCGGGACAGTAACGAGACCCAGTACTTC.

The chain carries TRBV29-1 and TRBJ2-7, with a possible D match to TRBD2 (6 bases). Germline-derived CDR1 and CDR2 are SQVTM and ANQGSEA. The CDR3 consists of 12 residues. Trimming shortened V by 6 bases and J by 6 bases, and 15 bases separated the two germline ends. For the CDR3, the DNA is TGCAGCGTCTACGGGAGTGGGGTCGAGCAGTACTTC. Its translation is CSVYGSGVEQYF.

This clonotype appeared many times. This chain links TRBV12-3 or TRBV12-4 with TRBJ2-2, with D perhaps matching TRBD2 (6 bases). The ends were cut back, 4 bases at V and 5 bases at J, with 8 bases in the middle. The CDR3 is 13 amino acids. The CDR3 bases are TGTGCCAGCAGTTGGGACTTTACCGGGGAGCTGTTTTTT. It codes for CASSWDFTGELFF.

The chain joins TRBV9 to TRBJ2-1; TRBD2 matches 14 bases. There are 19 residues in the CDR3. Germline V gives CDR1 SGDLS, CDR2 YYNGEE. V gave up 0 bases and J gave up 4 bases; unmatched junction bases: 9. The CDR3 nucleotides are TGTGCCAGCAGCGTAGAGGGGACTAGCGGGAGCCGCGGTTACAATGAGCAGTTCTTC. Encoded protein: CASSVEGTSGSRGYNEQFF.

This clonotype has a count of ten or more. This sequence joins TRBV30 and TRBJ2-2; no clear D. The CDR3 runs 13 residues. Trimming cost V 0 bases and J 6 bases, with 8 bases left between them. The V gene's germline CDR1 is GTSNPN and CDR2 SVGIG (reference sequence). CDR3 bases: TGTGCCTGGAGTGTACGCTTCCCCGGGGAGCTGTTTTTT. Translating it yields CAWSVRFPGELFF.

This clonotype was found many times. This sequence joins TRBV13 and TRBJ2-1; no clear D. This CDR3 is built from 12 residues. The V and J ends lost 5 bases and 5 bases respectively, with 7 bases between them. The V gene's germline CDR1 is PRHDT and CDR2 FYEKMQ (reference sequence). This chain's CDR3 is CASSLDDNEQFF. The CDR3 bases are TGTGCCAGCAGCCTGGACGACAATGAGCAGTTCTTC.